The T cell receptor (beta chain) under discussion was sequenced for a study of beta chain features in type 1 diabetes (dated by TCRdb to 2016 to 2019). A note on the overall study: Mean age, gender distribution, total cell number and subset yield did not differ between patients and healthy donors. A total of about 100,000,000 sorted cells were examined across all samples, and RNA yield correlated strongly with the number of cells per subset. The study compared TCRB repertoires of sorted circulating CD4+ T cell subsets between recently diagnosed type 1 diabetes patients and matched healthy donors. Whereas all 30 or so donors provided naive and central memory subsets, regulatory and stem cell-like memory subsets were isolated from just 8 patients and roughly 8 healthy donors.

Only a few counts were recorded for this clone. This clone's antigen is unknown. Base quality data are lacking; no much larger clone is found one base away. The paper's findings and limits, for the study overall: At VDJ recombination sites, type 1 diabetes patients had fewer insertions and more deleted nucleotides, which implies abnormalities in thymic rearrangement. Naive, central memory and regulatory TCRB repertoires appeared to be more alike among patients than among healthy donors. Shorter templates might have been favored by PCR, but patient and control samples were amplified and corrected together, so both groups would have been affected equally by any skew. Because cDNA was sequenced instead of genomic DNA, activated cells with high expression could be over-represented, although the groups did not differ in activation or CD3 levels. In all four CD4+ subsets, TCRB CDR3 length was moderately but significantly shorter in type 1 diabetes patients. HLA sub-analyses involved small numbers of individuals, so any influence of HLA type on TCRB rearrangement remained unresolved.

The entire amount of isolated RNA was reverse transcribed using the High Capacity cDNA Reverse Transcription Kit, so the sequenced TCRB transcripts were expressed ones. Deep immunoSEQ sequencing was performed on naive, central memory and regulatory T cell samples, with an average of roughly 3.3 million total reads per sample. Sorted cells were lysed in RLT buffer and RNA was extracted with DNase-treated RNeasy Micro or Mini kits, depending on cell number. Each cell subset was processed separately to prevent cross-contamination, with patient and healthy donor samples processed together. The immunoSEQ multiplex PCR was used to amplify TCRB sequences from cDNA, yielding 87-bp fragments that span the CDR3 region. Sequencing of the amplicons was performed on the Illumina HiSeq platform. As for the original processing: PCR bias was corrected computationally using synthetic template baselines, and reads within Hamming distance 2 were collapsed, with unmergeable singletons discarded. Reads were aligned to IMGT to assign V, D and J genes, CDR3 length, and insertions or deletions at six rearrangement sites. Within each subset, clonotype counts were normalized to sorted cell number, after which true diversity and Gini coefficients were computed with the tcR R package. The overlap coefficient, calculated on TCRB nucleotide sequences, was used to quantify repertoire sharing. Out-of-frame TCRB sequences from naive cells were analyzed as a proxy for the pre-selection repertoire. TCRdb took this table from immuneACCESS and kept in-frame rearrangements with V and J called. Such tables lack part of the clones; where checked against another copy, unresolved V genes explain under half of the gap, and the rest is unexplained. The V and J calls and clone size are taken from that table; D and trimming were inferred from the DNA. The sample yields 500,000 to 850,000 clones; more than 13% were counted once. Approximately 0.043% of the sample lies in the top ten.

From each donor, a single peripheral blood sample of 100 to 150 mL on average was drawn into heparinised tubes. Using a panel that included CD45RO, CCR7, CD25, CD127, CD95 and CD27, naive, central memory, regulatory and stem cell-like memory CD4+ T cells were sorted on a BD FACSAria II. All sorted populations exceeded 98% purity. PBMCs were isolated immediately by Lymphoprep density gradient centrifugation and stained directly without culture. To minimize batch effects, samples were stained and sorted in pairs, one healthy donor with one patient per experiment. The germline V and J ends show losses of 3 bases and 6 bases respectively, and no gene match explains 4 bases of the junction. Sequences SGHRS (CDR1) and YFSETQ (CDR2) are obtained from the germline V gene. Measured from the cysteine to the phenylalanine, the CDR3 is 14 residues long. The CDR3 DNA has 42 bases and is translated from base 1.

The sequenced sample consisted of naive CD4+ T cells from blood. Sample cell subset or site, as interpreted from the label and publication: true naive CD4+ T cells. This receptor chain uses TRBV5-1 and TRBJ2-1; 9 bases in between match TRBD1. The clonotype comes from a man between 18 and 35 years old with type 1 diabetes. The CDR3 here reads CASSSGTGSNEQFF. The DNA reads TGCGCCAGCAGCTCCGGGACAGGGTCCAATGAGCAGTTCTTC.